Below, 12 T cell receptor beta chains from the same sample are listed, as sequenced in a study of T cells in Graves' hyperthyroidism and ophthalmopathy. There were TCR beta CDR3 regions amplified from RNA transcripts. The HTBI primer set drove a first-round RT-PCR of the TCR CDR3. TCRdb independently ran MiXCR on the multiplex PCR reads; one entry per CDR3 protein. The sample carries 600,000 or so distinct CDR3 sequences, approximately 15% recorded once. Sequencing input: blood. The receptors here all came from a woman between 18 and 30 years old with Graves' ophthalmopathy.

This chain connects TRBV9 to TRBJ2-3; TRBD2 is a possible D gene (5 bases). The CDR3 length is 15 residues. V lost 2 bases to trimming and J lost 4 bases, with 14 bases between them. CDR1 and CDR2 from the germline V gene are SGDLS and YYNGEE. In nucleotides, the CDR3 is TGTGCCAGCAGCGTCGTCCCGGAGGCTGCAGATACGCAGTATTTT. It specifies CASSVVPEAADTQYF.

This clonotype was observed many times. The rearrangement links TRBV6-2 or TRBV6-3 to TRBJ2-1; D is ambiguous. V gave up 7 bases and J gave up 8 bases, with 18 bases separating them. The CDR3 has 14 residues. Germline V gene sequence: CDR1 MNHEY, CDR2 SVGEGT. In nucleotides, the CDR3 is TGTGCCAGCACCGACCCTACCAAGGGCCATGAGCAGTTCTTC. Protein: CASTDPTKGHEQFF.

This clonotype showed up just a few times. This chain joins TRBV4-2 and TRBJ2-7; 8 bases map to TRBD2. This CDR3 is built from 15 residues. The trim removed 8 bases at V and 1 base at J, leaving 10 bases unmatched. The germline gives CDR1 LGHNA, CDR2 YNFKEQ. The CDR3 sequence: CASGPSGRGSYEQYF. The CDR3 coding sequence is TGTGCCAGCGGGCCGAGCGGGAGAGGTTCCTACGAGCAGTACTTC.

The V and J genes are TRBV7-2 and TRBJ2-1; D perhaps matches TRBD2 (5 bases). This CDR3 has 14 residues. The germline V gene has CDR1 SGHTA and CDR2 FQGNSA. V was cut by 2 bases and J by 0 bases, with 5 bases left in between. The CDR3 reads CTSSLRGSYNEQFF. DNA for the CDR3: TGTACCAGCAGCTTACGGGGCTCCTACAATGAGCAGTTCTTC.

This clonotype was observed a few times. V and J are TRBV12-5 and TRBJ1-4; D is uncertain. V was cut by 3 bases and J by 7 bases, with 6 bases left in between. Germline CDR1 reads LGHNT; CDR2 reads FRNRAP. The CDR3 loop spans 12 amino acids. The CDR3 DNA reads TGTGCTAGTGGTTTAGGGAGTGAAAAACTGTTTTTT. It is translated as CASGLGSEKLFF.

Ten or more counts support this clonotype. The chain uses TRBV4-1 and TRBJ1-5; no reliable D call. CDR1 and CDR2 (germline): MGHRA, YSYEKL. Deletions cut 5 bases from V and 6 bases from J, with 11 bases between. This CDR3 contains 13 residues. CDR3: CASSSDIPQPQHF. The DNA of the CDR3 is TGCGCCAGCAGCTCAGACATTCCTCAGCCCCAGCATTTT.

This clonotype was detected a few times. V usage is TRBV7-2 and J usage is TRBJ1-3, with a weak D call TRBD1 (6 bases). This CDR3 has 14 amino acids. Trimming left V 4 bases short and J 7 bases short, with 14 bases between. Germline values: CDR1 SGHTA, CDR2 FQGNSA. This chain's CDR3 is CASSSGAPRNTIYF. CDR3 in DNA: TGTGCCAGCAGCTCAGGGGCCCCGAGGAACACCATATATTTT.

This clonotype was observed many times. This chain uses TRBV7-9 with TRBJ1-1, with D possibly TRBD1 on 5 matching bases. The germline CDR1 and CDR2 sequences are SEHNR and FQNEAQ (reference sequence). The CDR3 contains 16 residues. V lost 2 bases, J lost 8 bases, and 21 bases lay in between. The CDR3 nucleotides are TGTGCCAGCAGCTTAATTGGAACGGAGTCGAACAGGGAAGCTTTCTTT. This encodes CASSLIGTESNREAFF.

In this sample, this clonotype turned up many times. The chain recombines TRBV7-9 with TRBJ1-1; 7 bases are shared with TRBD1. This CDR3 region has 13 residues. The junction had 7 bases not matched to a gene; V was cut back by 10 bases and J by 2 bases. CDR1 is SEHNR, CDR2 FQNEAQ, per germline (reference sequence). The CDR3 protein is CATQGQRNTEAFF. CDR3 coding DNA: TGTGCCACCCAGGGACAGCGTAACACTGAAGCTTTCTTT. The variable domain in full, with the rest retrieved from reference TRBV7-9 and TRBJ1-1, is DTGVSQNPRHKITKRGQNVTFRCDPISEHNRLYWYRQTLGQGPEFLTYFQNEAQLEKSRLLSDRFSAERPKGSFSTLEIQRTEQGDSAMYLCATQGQRNTEAFFGQGTRLTVV.

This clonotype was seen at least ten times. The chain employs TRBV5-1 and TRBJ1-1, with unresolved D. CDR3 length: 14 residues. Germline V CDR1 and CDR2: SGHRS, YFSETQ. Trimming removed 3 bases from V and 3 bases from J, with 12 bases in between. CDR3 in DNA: TGCGCCAGCAGCTCGACCGGGCCTGACACTGAAGCTTTCTTT. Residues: CASSSTGPDTEAFF. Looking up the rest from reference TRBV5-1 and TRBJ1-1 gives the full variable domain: KAGVTQTPRYLIKTRGQQVTLSCSPISGHRSVSWYQQTPGQGLQFLFEYFSETQRNKGNFPGRFSGRQFSNSRSEMNVSTLELGDSALYLCASSSTGPDTEAFFGQGTRLTVV.

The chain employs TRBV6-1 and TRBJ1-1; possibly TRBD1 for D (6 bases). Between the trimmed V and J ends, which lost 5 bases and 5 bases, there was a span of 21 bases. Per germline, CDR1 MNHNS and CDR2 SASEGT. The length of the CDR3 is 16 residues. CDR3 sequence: CASSFPSAGAGTEAFF. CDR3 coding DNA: TGTGCCAGCAGTTTCCCAAGCGCAGGGGCCGGAACTGAAGCTTTCTTT.

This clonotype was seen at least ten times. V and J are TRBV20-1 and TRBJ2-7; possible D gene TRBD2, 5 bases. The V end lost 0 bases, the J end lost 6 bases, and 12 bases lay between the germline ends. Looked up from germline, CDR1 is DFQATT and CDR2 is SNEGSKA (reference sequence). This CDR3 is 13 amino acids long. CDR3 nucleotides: TGCAGTGCTAGAGATCTCGGGGAGCCCGAGCAGTACTTC. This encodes CSARDLGEPEQYF.